The entry below describes one T cell receptor (beta chain). Its antigen is undetermined. The sample is drawn from a study of T cell responses to AZD1222 COVID-19 vaccine. Study at large: Second-dose groups at about 4 or about 12 weeks were pooled. General study points: It was only after the peak T cell response that any repertoires were sampled.

The germline V gene has CDR1 SNHLY and CDR2 FYNNEI. The CDR3 is 16 amino acids. Trimming removed 4 bases at V and 2 bases at J, with 15 bases between. The repertoire was sequenced with immunoSEQ multiplex PCR; TCRdb's copy has only in-frame clones and lacks some. Here the sample spans 65,000 to 75,000 clones, roughly four fifths being singletons. The sequencing used peripheral blood, collected on day 0 of AZD1222 vaccination. This clonotype was sampled from an adult in good health. The chain uses TRBV2 and TRBJ1-5; D is unclear. The CDR3 sequence is CASSAGRGRGNQPQHF. The CDR3 DNA reads as TGTGCCAGCAGTGCAGGTCGGGGAAGGGGCAATCAGCCCCAGCATTTT.